The 25 T cell receptor beta chains in this list originate from one sample, sequenced in a study of blood T cells in healthy people across ages. The second PCR ran roughly 7 to 11 cycles with a sample-barcoded 5' primer and J-beta primers. TCRdb ran MiXCR on the 5' RACE reads and lists one entry per CDR3 protein. In the table there are 1.5 million to 2 million distinct CDR3 sequences, roughly 30% of which are singletons. Sequenced sample: blood. All receptors derive from a young woman in good health.

This clonotype was picked up many times. The chain employs TRBV12-3 or TRBV12-4 and TRBJ2-1; 7 positions agree with TRBD1. Germline trimming cut 5 bases from V and 4 bases from J; bases unmatched to any gene: 8. The CDR3 is 15 residues long. The CDR3: CASSPRQGLYNEQFF. For the CDR3, the DNA is TGTGCCAGCAGTCCGAGACAGGGTCTATACAATGAGCAGTTCTTC.

This rearrangement joins TRBV6-1 to TRBJ1-6; tentative D call: TRBD1 (5 bases). Germline V CDR1 and CDR2: MNHNS, SASEGT. CDR3 size: 16 residues. V was trimmed by 7 bases and J by 7 bases, leaving 20 bases between them. The CDR3 sequence is CASTKGVGVNNSPLHF. For the CDR3, the DNA is TGTGCCAGCACTAAAGGTGTAGGGGTAAACAATTCACCCCTCCACTTT.

V gene TRBV24-1 combines with J gene TRBJ2-1; D unresolved. V lost 7 bases to trimming and J lost 7 bases, with 16 bases between them. This CDR3 region has 14 residues. CDR1 is KGHDR and CDR2 is SFDVKD in the germline V gene. CDR3 protein: CATSPGGRVNEQFF. CDR3 DNA sequence: TGTGCCACCAGCCCGGGTGGTCGAGTTAATGAGCAGTTCTTC.

Notes on this clonotype: A much larger clone sits a single nucleotide away, making a read error possible. The V and J genes are TRBV6-5 and TRBJ2-5, with D perhaps TRBD2 (6 bases). Germline V gene lookup returns CDR1 MNHEY and CDR2 SVGAGI. This CDR3 comprises 14 residues. This CDR3 is CTSSHGGNGETQYF. DNA of the CDR3: TGTACCAGCAGCCATGGGGGGAATGGAGAGACCCAGTACTTC.

The chain employs TRBV20-1 and TRBJ2-5, with 8 bases identical to TRBD2. Losses at the gene ends were 6 bases for V and 11 bases for J; bases not matched to a gene: 14. Germline assignment: CDR1 DFQATT and CDR2 SNEGSKA (reference sequence). The CDR3 loop spans 13 amino acids. The CDR3 reads CSALSGRIDGQYF. CDR3 nucleotide sequence: TGCAGTGCCCTGAGCGGGAGAATCGACGGGCAGTACTTC.

The rearrangement joins TRBV4-1 to TRBJ1-5; 10 bases map to TRBD1. J lost 6 bases, V lost 0 bases, and 5 bases had no gene match. There are 16 residues in the CDR3. Germline loops: CDR1 MGHRA, CDR2 YSYEKL. The CDR3 region has the DNA TGCGCCAGCAGCCAAGATACCGGGACAGGGGTTCAGCCCCAGCATTTT. As protein: CASSQDTGTGVQPQHF.

This clonotype was counted at least ten times. The chain recombines TRBV4-1 with TRBJ1-5; 7 bases are shared with TRBD1. The length of the CDR3 is 16 residues. V lost 1 base to trimming and J lost 3 bases; unmatched junction nucleotides: 6. Germline V CDR1 and CDR2: MGHRA, YSYEKL. For the CDR3, the DNA is TGCGCCAGCAGCCAAGCCCCGACAGGGTACAATCAGCCCCAGCATTTT. It encodes CASSQAPTGYNQPQHF.

The genes are TRBV6-1 and TRBJ1-6; TRBD1 agrees at 10 bases. The germline V gene has CDR1 MNHNS and CDR2 SASEGT. The CDR3 totals 15 residues. J was trimmed by 10 bases and V by 4 bases; bases with no gene match: 7. The CDR3 bases are TGTGCCAGCAGTGGACGGGACAGGGGAGGATCACCCCTCCACTTT. It specifies CASSGRDRGGSPLHF.

This rearrangement joins TRBV10-1 to TRBJ1-2, with TRBD1 as a possible D gene (5 bases). Germline V gene data show CDR1 as WNHNN and CDR2 as SYGVQD (reference sequence). This CDR3 has 13 residues. With 4 bases removed from V and 8 bases from J, the gap between germline ends came to 14 bases. CDR3: CASSGFREGGYTF. The CDR3 nucleotides read TGCGCCAGCAGTGGTTTCAGGGAAGGCGGCTACACCTTC.

On this clonotype itself: A much larger clonotype is one base distant, so this may be a read error. Given the absence of the conserved phenylalanine or tryptophan at the CDR3 end, a read error is likely. The chain carries TRBV12-3 or TRBV12-4 and TRBJ2-6; D is ambiguous. The CDR3 consists of 15 residues. V lost 5 bases to trimming and J lost 0 bases, with 8 bases between them. The CDR3, as DNA: TGTGCCAGCAGTCCCCAAGACTCTGGGGCCAACGTCCTGACTGTC. Encoded protein: CASSPQDSGANVLTV.

To note about this clonotype: A much bigger clone sits one base away, suggesting this may be a read error. CDR3 region: CASSSPGVARSTDTQYF. For the CDR3, the DNA is TGTGCCAGCAGCTCGCCAGGGGTTGCAAGGAGTACAGATACGCAGTATTTT. The genes are TRBV5-6 and TRBJ2-3, with D tentatively TRBD1 (6 bases). CDR1 and CDR2 from the germline V gene are SGHDT and YYEEEE. Trimming removed 3 bases from V and 3 bases from J, with 20 bases in between. This CDR3 comprises 17 residues.

The rearrangement links TRBV19 to TRBJ2-1, with 13 bases identical to TRBD2. CDR1 and CDR2 (germline): LNHDA, SQIVND (reference sequence). This CDR3 has 15 amino acids. V gave up 5 bases and J gave up 8 bases; unmatched junction bases: 6. The CDR3 spells CASSPGLAGVYEQFF. The CDR3 DNA follows: TGTGCCAGTAGTCCCGGACTAGCGGGAGTATATGAGCAGTTCTTC. The variable domain in full, with the rest retrieved from reference TRBV19 and TRBJ2-1, is DGGITQSPKYLFRKEGQNVTLSCEQNLNHDAMYWYRQDPGQGLRLIYYSQIVNDFQKGDIAEGYSVSREKKESFPLTVTSAQKNPTAFYLCASSPGLAGVYEQFFGPGTRLTVL.

In this sample, this clonotype turned up many times. The chain links TRBV29-1 to TRBJ2-7; 9 bases align to TRBD1. The CDR3 is 13 amino acids. The V and J ends lost 5 bases and 1 base, in that order; junction bases with no gene match: 3. Per the germline V gene, CDR1 is SQVTM and CDR2 is ANQGSEA. CDR3 residues: CSVSGQGSYEQYF. The CDR3, as DNA: TGCAGCGTTTCGGGACAGGGATCCTACGAGCAGTACTTC.

The chain is built from TRBV4-1 and TRBJ1-2; TRBD1 is a possible D gene (5 bases). Trimming removed 7 bases from V and 3 bases from J, with 12 bases in between. The CDR3 is 13 amino acids. Germline CDR1 and CDR2: MGHRA and YSYEKL. DNA for the CDR3: TGCGCCAGCACGGGAGGGGCCGACTATGGCTACACCTTC. It specifies CASTGGADYGYTF.

The V call is TRBV28, the J call TRBJ2-5, with a tentative D call TRBD2 (6 bases). V lost 1 base and J lost 11, with 26 bases in between. This CDR3 has 17 amino acids. Germline loops: CDR1 MDHEN, CDR2 SYDVKM. In nucleotides, the CDR3 is TGTGCCAGCAGTTTATCCCTCTTAGCGGAATCGGACAATGAGCAGTACTTC. Translating gives CASSLSLLAESDNEQYF.

This chain joins TRBV28 and TRBJ2-5, with 8 bases identical to TRBD2. V trimming: 6 bases; J trimming: 5 bases; junction bases outside the gene matches: 8. The CDR3 contains 14 residues. Germline values: CDR1 MDHEN, CDR2 SYDVKM. This CDR3 is CASRKREREETQYF. CDR3 bases: TGTGCCAGCAGAAAGCGGGAGAGGGAGGAGACCCAGTACTTC.

This clonotype was seen a handful of times. This chain joins TRBV20-1 and TRBJ2-5, with 8 bases that match TRBD1. This CDR3 has 15 amino acids. CDR1 DFQATT and CDR2 SNEGSKA come from the germline V gene (reference sequence). The CDR3 here is CIMIASQGAKETQYF. As DNA, the CDR3 is TGCATAATGATAGCGTCCCAGGGGGCGAAGGAGACCCAGTACTTC.

The V gene is TRBV20-1, the J gene TRBJ2-1; D ambiguous. V dropped 7 bases and J dropped 7 bases, with 11 bases sitting between them. The CDR3 contains 11 residues. Germline values: CDR1 DFQATT, CDR2 SNEGSKA (reference sequence). The chain's CDR3 is CSVLLRNEQFF. The CDR3 DNA reads as TGCAGTGTTCTCCTCAGGAATGAGCAGTTCTTC.

This clonotype was seen a handful of times. This chain connects TRBV4-1 to TRBJ2-1, with 7 positions matching TRBD1. CDR3 length: 16 residues. The V gene end was trimmed by 3 bases and the J gene end by 2 bases; junction bases not matched to a gene: 7. Germline-derived CDR1 and CDR2 are MGHRA and YSYEKL. CDR3 loop: CASSQDRTVTYNEQFF. The CDR3 DNA follows: TGCGCCAGCAGCCAGGACAGGACCGTCACCTACAATGAGCAGTTCTTC.

This clonotype was counted many times. This chain connects TRBV5-5 to TRBJ1-1; D is undetermined. Deletions cut 0 bases from V and 8 bases from J, with 8 bases between. The CDR3 sequence is 12 residues long. The germline CDR1 and CDR2 sequences are SGHKS and YYEKEE (reference sequence). The CDR3 DNA reads TGTGCCAGCAGCTTGGTTCTCAGAGAAGCTTTCTTT. It codes for CASSLVLREAFF.

V gene TRBV27 combines with J gene TRBJ1-2; D may be TRBD1 (5 bases). Germline values: CDR1 MNHEY, CDR2 SMNVEV (reference sequence). The CDR3 consists of 15 residues. V shed 3 bases and J shed 5 bases, with 16 bases lying between them. This chain's CDR3 is CASSFASGWGYGYTF. The CDR3 DNA follows: TGTGCCAGCAGTTTCGCGTCAGGGTGGGGATATGGCTACACCTTC.

This clonotype appeared a few times. The rearrangement uses TRBV2 and TRBJ2-7; TRBD2 matches 8 bases. Germline V gene data show CDR1 as SNHLY and CDR2 as FYNNEI. CDR3 size: 15 residues. The ends lost 11 bases at V and 2 bases at J; junction bases unmatched: 14. The CDR3 reads CAYASPGLGTYEQYF. The CDR3 nucleotides read TGTGCCTACGCCTCTCCGGGACTAGGGACCTACGAGCAGTACTTC.

This clonotype was counted a few times. The J gene is TRBJ2-3, the V gene TRBV20-1, with 11 positions matching TRBD2. The CDR3 runs 14 residues. Trimming took 7 bases from V and 5 from J; bases not matched to a gene: 8. Germline V CDR1 and CDR2: DFQATT, SNEGSKA (reference sequence). CDR3 amino acids: CSGETSGAQDTQYF. CDR3 in DNA: TGCAGTGGTGAGACTAGCGGGGCGCAAGATACGCAGTATTTT.

V and J are TRBV6-6 and TRBJ1-5, with a tentative D call TRBD1 (6 bases). Trimming left V 6 bases short and J 1 base short, with 19 bases between. The CDR3 totals 17 residues. CDR1 and CDR2 from the germline V gene are MNHNY and SVGAGI (reference sequence). CDR3 DNA sequence: TGTGCCAGCAGCACAGGGACAAGGGGCTTGAGCAATCAGCCCCAGCATTTT. Translating it yields CASSTGTRGLSNQPQHF.

V gene TRBV28 combines with J gene TRBJ1-5; D is perhaps TRBD1 (5 bases). Germline V gene data show CDR1 as MDHEN and CDR2 as SYDVKM. The V end was cut by 6 bases, the J end by 6 bases, with 24 bases between. CDR3 length: 17 residues. CDR3 region: CASRPLGGFNSGQPQHF. The CDR3 coding sequence is TGTGCCAGCAGACCCCTGGGGGGATTTAACTCGGGTCAGCCCCAGCATTTT.